This record concerns one T cell receptor beta chain sequence. Its antigen remains unidentified. Germline V gene data show CDR1 as MDHEN and CDR2 as SYDVKM. V lost 4 bases and J 6 bases, leaving 15 bases between the germline ends. This CDR3 spans 14 amino acids. These data originate in a study of cytomegalovirus exposure and HLA in healthy donors. Libraries were prepared by immunoSEQ multiplex PCR; TCRdb keeps only in-frame clonotypes and omits some of them. The repertoire includes roughly 120,000 clones, more than 70% of them detected once, and less than 2% sits in the top ten. Overall study results and limits: Using the classifier, cytomegalovirus status was reportedly diagnosed with high specificity and sensitivity. Listed as cytomegalovirus-associated were 150 or so TCR beta chains.

This sequence joins TRBV28 and TRBJ1-2, with D perhaps matching TRBD1 (5 bases). The sequence was obtained from a young man in good health and CMV-seronegative. Sequencing used PBMCs. The CDR3 is CASSSAGQSNGYTF. CDR3 nucleotides: TGTGCCAGCAGTTCTGCAGGGCAGTCTAATGGCTACACCTTC.